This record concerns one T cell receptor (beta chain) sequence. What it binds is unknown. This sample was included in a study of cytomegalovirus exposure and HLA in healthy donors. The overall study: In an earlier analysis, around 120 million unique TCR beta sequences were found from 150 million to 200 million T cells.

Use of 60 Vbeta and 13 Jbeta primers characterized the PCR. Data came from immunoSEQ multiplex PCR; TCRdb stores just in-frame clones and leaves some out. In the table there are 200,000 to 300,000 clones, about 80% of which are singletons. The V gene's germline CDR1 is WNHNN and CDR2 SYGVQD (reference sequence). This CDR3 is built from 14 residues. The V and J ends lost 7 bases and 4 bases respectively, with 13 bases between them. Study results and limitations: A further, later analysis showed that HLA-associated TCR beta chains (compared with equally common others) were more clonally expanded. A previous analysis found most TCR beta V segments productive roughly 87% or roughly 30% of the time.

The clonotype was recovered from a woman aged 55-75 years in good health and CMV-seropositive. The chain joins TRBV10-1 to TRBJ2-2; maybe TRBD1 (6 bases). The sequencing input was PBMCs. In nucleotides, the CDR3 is TGCGCCAGCAACAGGGATGTTAGCACCGGGGAGCTGTTTTTT. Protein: CASNRDVSTGELFF.